The 18 T cell receptor beta chains reported below all come from one sample, sequenced in a study of cytomegalovirus exposure and HLA in healthy donors. Primers for the PCR totalled 60 Vbeta and 13 Jbeta. The method was immunoSEQ multiplex PCR; TCRdb's version includes in-frame clones alone and lacks a portion of them. This sample yields about 180,000 clones, of which around 76% are seen a single time; more than 1.5% belongs to the top ten. The sample was PBMCs. These receptor sequences come from a man aged 35-49 years in good health and CMV-seronegative.

The J gene is TRBJ1-1, the V gene TRBV18, with 8 bases fitting TRBD1. V lost 3 bases to trimming and J lost 3 bases; unmatched junction nucleotides: 3. The CDR3 contains 14 residues. Per germline, CDR1 KGHSH and CDR2 LQKENI. For the CDR3, the DNA is TGTGCCAGCTCACCCAGGGGGCTGGACACTGAAGCTTTCTTT. It specifies CASSPRGLDTEAFF.

The V and J genes are TRBV19 and TRBJ1-1, with 7 bases that match TRBD1. V shed 5 bases and J 0 bases; nucleotides not matched to a gene: 6. CDR1 is LNHDA and CDR2 is SQIVND in the germline V gene (reference sequence). The CDR3 contains 15 residues. CDR3 sequence reads: CASSQPDRLNTEAFF. Written as DNA, the CDR3 is TGTGCCAGTAGTCAACCGGACAGGCTGAACACTGAAGCTTTCTTT.

The chain recombines TRBV7-2 with TRBJ2-2; TRBD2 is a possible D gene (5 bases). Per germline, CDR1 SGHTA and CDR2 FQGNSA. The CDR3 covers 15 residues. The V end was cut by 6 bases, the J end by 2 bases, with 13 bases between. CDR3 nucleotides: TGTGCCAGCAGAAAACGAGGGATAAACACCGGGGAGCTGTTTTTT. Encoded protein: CASRKRGINTGELFF. Looking up the rest from reference TRBV7-2 and TRBJ2-2 gives the full variable domain: GAGVSQSPSNKVTEKGKDVELRCDPISGHTALYWYRQSLGQGLEFLIYFQGNSAPDKSGLPSDRFSAERTGGSVSTLTIQRTQQEDSAVYLCASRKRGINTGELFFGEGSRLTVL.

The rearrangement joins TRBV7-3 to TRBJ2-1, with 7 bases that match TRBD1. This CDR3 spans 12 amino acids. V trimming: 3 bases; J trimming: 14 bases; junction bases outside the gene matches: 7. CDR1 is SGHTA and CDR2 is FQGTGA in the germline V gene. This chain's CDR3 is CASSFGAGGKFF. In nucleotides, the CDR3 is TGTGCCAGCAGCTTCGGGGCAGGGGGAAAGTTCTTC.

The chain joins TRBV6-1 to TRBJ1-2; a possible D gene is TRBD1 (5 bases). V lost 5 bases and J lost 3, with 13 bases in between. This CDR3 comprises 14 residues. Germline V CDR1 and CDR2: MNHNS, SASEGT. In nucleotides, the CDR3 is TGTGCCAGCAGTTATCAGGGAAGCGACTATGGCTACACCTTC. Protein product: CASSYQGSDYGYTF.

The gene calls are TRBV28 and TRBJ2-7; D perhaps matches TRBD1 (6 bases). Germline V gives CDR1 MDHEN, CDR2 SYDVKM. V gave up 7 bases and J gave up 2 bases, with 18 bases separating them. The length of the CDR3 is 15 residues. The CDR3: CASMGARQGTYEQYF. The CDR3 bases are TGTGCCAGCATGGGGGCCCGCCAGGGAACCTACGAGCAGTACTTC.

The chain carries TRBV15 and TRBJ1-2; 7 bases fit TRBD1. The CDR3 loop spans 18 amino acids. The V segment lost 0 bases and the J segment 5 bases; nucleotides outside the gene matches: 15. CDR1 is LNHNV and CDR2 is YYDKDF in the germline V gene (reference sequence). In DNA, the CDR3 is TGTGCCACCAGCAGAGACAACTACGAGGGGGCGGTTTTATATGGCTACACCTTC. As protein: CATSRDNYEGAVLYGYTF.

The CDR3 spells CAISDPTRDEQFF. The CDR3 nucleotides are TGTGCCATCAGTGATCCGACTAGAGATGAGCAGTTCTTC. The V gene is TRBV10-3, the J gene TRBJ2-1, with a tentative D call TRBD2 (6 bases). V was pared by 3 bases and J by 8 bases, with 11 bases between. The germline V gene has CDR1 ENHRY and CDR2 SYGVKD. There are 13 residues in the CDR3.

V and J are TRBV4-3 and TRBJ2-1; D is perhaps TRBD2 (6 bases). CDR1 and CDR2 (germline): LGHNA, YSLEER. The CDR3 contains 16 residues. V was trimmed by 1 base and J by 3 bases, leaving 13 bases between them. The CDR3, as DNA: TGCGCCAGCAGCCAAGGCCTGGCGGGGTTCTACAATGAGCAGTTCTTC. Its protein is CASSQGLAGFYNEQFF.

Regarding this clone: The germline gene is not matched at one end of the junction; a read error may be the cause. The chain is built from TRBV5-1 and TRBJ2-3; D perhaps matches TRBD2 (6 bases). This CDR3 is 17 amino acids long. CDR1 SGHRS and CDR2 YFSETQ come from the germline V gene. The chain's CDR3 is CAGSPEGLAFSTDTQYF. Here the CDR3 DNA reads TGCGCCGGCAGCCCCGAGGGGCTAGCGTTTAGCACAGATACGCAGTATTTT.

This clone was recorded a few times. The chain employs TRBV7-2 and TRBJ2-2; a possible D gene is TRBD1 (6 bases). Per germline, CDR1 SGHTA and CDR2 FQGNSA. Deletions cut 2 bases from V and 2 bases from J, with 9 bases between. CDR3 length equals 15 residues. CDR3 DNA sequence: TGTGCCAGCAGCTTATGGGGGACAAACACCGGGGAGCTGTTTTTT. Translated: CASSLWGTNTGELFF.

The V gene is TRBV30, the J gene TRBJ1-3, with TRBD1 as a possible D gene (6 bases). Germline CDR1 reads GTSNPN; CDR2 reads SVGIG (reference sequence). V lost 5 bases and J 0 bases, leaving 11 bases between the germline ends. The CDR3 length is 14 residues. The CDR3 is CAWRRGSSGNTIYF. The DNA of the CDR3 is TGTGCCTGGCGCAGGGGCAGCTCTGGAAACACCATATATTTT.

As concerns this clone: Distinct nucleotide sequences in the sample also encode this CDR3. The chain recombines TRBV6-1 with TRBJ1-1; no definite D call. The V and J ends lost 4 bases and 1 base respectively, with 7 bases between them. CDR1 MNHNS and CDR2 SASEGT come from the germline V gene. The CDR3 consists of 13 residues. The chain's CDR3 is CASSVGGNTEAFF. The CDR3 DNA sequence: TGTGCCAGCAGTGTCGGCGGGAACACTGAAGCTTTCTTT.

The genes are TRBV5-5 and TRBJ1-6; tentatively, D is TRBD1 (5 bases). Per germline, CDR1 SGHKS and CDR2 YYEKEE (reference sequence). The V end was cut by 0 bases, the J end by 7 bases, with 14 bases between. This CDR3 has 16 residues. Here the CDR3 reads CASSLVLGAGNSPLHF. Here the CDR3 DNA reads TGTGCCAGCAGCTTGGTACTCGGGGCGGGAAATTCACCCCTCCACTTT.

The chain is built from TRBV7-3 and TRBJ1-6; the D gene is possibly TRBD1 (6 bases). V shed 5 bases and J shed 7 bases, with 15 bases lying between them. There are 15 residues in the CDR3. Germline values: CDR1 SGHTA, CDR2 FQGTGA. The CDR3 reads CASSLGQSLNSPLHF. CDR3 nucleotides: TGTGCCAGCAGCCTCGGACAGTCTCTGAATTCACCCCTCCACTTT.

The chain couples TRBV7-8 to TRBJ1-4, with TRBD1 as a possible D gene (6 bases). Germline CDR1 is SGHVS and CDR2 is FQNEAQ. The CDR3 has 16 residues. The ends were cut back, 5 bases at V and 0 bases at J, with 13 bases in the middle. The CDR3, as DNA: TGTGCCAGCAGCCCACAGGGCCTATCAACTAATGAAAAACTGTTTTTT. As protein: CASSPQGLSTNEKLFF.

The rearrangement uses TRBV7-2 and TRBJ1-2, with D unclear. The CDR3 totals 12 residues. Germline assignment: CDR1 SGHTA and CDR2 FQGNSA. The V and J ends lost 0 bases and 5 bases respectively, with 4 bases between them. In nucleotides, the CDR3 is TGTGCCAGCAGCTTAGCCGGTTATGGCTACACCTTC. This translates into CASSLAGYGYTF. The full variable domain, in which reference TRBV7-2 and TRBJ1-2 provide the parts outside the CDR3, is GAGVSQSPSNKVTEKGKDVELRCDPISGHTALYWYRQSLGQGLEFLIYFQGNSAPDKSGLPSDRFSAERTGGSVSTLTIQRTQQEDSAVYLCASSLAGYGYTFGSGTRLTVV.

CDR3 in amino acids: CASSLAAGMSYEQYF. For the CDR3, the DNA is TGCGCCAGCAGTCTTGCGGCAGGGATGTCCTACGAGCAGTACTTC. The rearrangement links TRBV4-3 to TRBJ2-7; D is possibly TRBD1 (5 bases). The V gene's germline CDR1 is LGHNA and CDR2 YSLEER. Between the trimmed V and J ends, which lost 6 bases and 1 base, there was a span of 16 bases. The CDR3 is 15 residues long.